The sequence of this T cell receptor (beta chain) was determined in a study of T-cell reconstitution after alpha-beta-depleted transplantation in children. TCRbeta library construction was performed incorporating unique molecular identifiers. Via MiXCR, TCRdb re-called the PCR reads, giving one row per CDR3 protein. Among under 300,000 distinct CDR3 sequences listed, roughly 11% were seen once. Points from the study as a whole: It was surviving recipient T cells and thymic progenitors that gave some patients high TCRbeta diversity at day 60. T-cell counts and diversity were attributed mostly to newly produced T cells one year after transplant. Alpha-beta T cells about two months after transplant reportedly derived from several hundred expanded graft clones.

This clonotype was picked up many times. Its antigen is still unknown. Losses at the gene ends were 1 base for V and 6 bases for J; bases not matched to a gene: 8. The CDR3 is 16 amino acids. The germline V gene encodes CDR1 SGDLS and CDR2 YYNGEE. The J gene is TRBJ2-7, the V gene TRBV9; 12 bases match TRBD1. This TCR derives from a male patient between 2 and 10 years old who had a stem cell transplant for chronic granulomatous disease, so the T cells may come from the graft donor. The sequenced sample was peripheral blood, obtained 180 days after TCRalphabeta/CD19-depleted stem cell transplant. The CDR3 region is CASSVRGTGGFSEQYF. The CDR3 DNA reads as TGTGCCAGCAGCGTAAGAGGGACAGGGGGCTTCTCCGAGCAGTACTTC.